The clone carrying this TCR beta chain has only a few counts. The junction departs from germline at one end; a sequencing error may be responsible. TCRdb passed the 5' RACE reads through MiXCR, listing each CDR3 protein once. The repertoire includes tens of thousands of distinct CDR3 sequences, 28% of them detected once, and roughly 1.9% sits in the top ten. Naive CD4+ cells had CD25+ Tregs removed. The germline CDR1 and CDR2 sequences are SEHNR and FQNEAQ (reference sequence). The CDR3 length is 15 residues. The TCR sequence derives from a female donor with breast cancer. V and J are TRBV7-9 and TRBJ2-7; D is possibly TRBD1 (6 bases). The sequenced material came from naive CD4+ T cells sorted from blood. Specified subset: naive CD4+ T cells, CD4+CD45RA+CD25-. Here the CDR3 DNA reads TGTGCCAGCAGCTTAGCCGGCAGGGGTAAAAACGAGCGGTACTTC. Translation: CASSLAGRGKNERYF.